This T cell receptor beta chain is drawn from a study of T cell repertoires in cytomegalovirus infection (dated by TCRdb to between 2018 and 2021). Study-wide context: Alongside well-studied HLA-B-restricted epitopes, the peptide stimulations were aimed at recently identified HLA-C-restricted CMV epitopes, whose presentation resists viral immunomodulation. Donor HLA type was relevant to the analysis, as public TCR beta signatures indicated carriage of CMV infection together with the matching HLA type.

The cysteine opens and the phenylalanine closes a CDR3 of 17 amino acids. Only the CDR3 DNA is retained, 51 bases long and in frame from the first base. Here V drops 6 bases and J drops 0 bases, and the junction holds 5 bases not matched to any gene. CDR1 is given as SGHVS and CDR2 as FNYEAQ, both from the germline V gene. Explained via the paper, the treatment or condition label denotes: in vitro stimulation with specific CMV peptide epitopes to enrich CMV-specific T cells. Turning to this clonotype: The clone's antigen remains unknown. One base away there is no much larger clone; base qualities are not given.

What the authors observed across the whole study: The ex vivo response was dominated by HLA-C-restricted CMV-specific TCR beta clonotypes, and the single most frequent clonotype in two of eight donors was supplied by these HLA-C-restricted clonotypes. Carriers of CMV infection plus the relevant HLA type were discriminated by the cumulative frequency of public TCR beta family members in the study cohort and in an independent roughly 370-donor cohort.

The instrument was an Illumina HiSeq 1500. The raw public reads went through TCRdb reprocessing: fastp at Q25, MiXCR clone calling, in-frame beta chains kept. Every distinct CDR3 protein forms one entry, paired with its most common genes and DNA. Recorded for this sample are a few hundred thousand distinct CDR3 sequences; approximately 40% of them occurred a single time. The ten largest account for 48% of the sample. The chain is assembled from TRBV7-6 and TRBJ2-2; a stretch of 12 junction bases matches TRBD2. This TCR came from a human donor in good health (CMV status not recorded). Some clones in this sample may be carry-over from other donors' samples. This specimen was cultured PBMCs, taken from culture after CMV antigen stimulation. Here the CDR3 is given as CASRRGLAGTNTGELFF. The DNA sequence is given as TGTGCCAGCAGACGAGGACTAGCGGGGACGAACACCGGGGAGCTGTTTTTT. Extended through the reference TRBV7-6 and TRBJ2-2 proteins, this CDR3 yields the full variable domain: GAGVSQSPRYKVTKRGQDVALRCDPISGHVSLYWYRQALGQGPEFLTYFNYEAQQDKSGLPNDRFSAERPEGSISTLTIQRTEQRDSAMYRCASRRGLAGTNTGELFFGEGSRLTVL.